This T cell receptor (beta chain) was identified in a study of blood T cell repertoires in COVID-19. Trimming took 2 bases from V and 2 from J; bases not matched to a gene: 5. The V gene's germline CDR1 is LNHDA and CDR2 SQIVND (reference sequence). The CDR3 length is 16 residues. Some clones are missing from TCRdb's copy, which holds only in-frame ones; the method was immunoSEQ multiplex PCR. The table lists approximately 220,000 clones, roughly four fifths of them singletons. The origin of this receptor is a woman in her sixties or seventies with acute or convalescent COVID-19. The rearrangement uses TRBV19 and TRBJ2-1; 8 bases match TRBD1. Sequenced sample: peripheral blood. The CDR3 here is CASSISGTGAYNEQFF. The CDR3 DNA reads as TGTGCCAGTAGTATATCCGGGACAGGCGCCTACAATGAGCAGTTCTTC.